A single sample gave rise to the 32 T cell receptor beta chains below, sequenced in a study of shared clonotypes between healthy human individuals. Sequencing was performed with immunoSEQ multiplex PCR; in TCRdb, only in-frame clones are kept and a portion is missing. The table shows 760,000 or so clones, with about 97% occurring only once. Positively selected for CCR7, the CD45RO-negative cells used as naive CD8 cells excluded terminally differentiated effector memory CD45RA+ cells. The sequenced sample was naive CD8+ T cells sorted from blood. The receptors stem from a man aged 25-45 years in good health.

The J gene is TRBJ2-4, the V gene TRBV7-2; 7 bases match TRBD1. Germline assignment: CDR1 SGHTA and CDR2 FQGNSA. The CDR3 spans 17 residues. Trimming removed 0 bases from V and 0 bases from J; junction bases left unmatched: 5. CDR3 sequence reads: CASSLAWTGVAKNIQYF. The CDR3 nucleotides read TGTGCCAGCAGCTTAGCGTGGACAGGAGTAGCCAAAAACATTCAGTACTTC.

The gene calls are TRBV27 and TRBJ2-3, with 7 positions matching TRBD2. From germline, CDR1 is MNHEY and CDR2 SMNVEV (reference sequence). The CDR3 runs to 16 residues. The V gene end was trimmed by 1 base and the J gene end by 2 bases; junction bases not matched to a gene: 6. The CDR3 here is CASSLWGGRTTDTQYF. The CDR3 region has the DNA TGTGCCAGCAGTTTATGGGGCGGGAGAACCACAGATACGCAGTATTTT.

The table lists this clone with a count of one. The chain is built from TRBV27 and TRBJ2-1; 9 bases line up with TRBD2. The ends lost 8 bases at V and 4 bases at J; junction bases unmatched: 15. CDR3 length equals 17 residues. CDR1 and CDR2 (germline): MNHEY, SMNVEV (reference sequence). DNA for the CDR3: TGTGCCAGCTCTCCTAGCGGGATTGGCTTGGGTTACAATGAGCAGTTCTTC. Translation: CASSPSGIGLGYNEQFF.

The rearrangement uses TRBV18 and TRBJ2-1; no definite D call. Germline CDR1 and CDR2: KGHSH and LQKENI. Trimming pared 2 bases from V and 4 bases from J, leaving 6 bases between. The CDR3 is made up of 13 amino acids. In DNA, the CDR3 is TGTGCCAGCTCACCAATGGAGTACAATGAGCAGTTCTTC. Translation gives CASSPMEYNEQFF.

This clone came up once. Other nucleotide sequences in the sample specify the same CDR3. V is TRBV9 and J is TRBJ2-7; either TRBD1 or TRBD2 may supply D (5 bases each). With 4 bases removed from V and 4 bases from J, the gap between germline ends came to 12 bases. CDR3 size: 13 residues. Germline V lookup: CDR1 SGDLS, CDR2 YYNGEE. CDR3 loop: CASSPRDRYEQYF. The CDR3 nucleotides read TGTGCCAGCAGCCCCAGGGACCGATACGAGCAGTACTTC.

In nucleotides, the CDR3 is TGTGCCATCAGTGAGCCGACAGGGTTTGGGGACTCCTACGAGCAGTACTTC. Its protein is CAISEPTGFGDSYEQYF. The V and J genes are TRBV10-3 and TRBJ2-7; TRBD1 agrees at 7 bases. The germline gives CDR1 ENHRY, CDR2 SYGVKD. The J segment lost 0 bases and the V segment lost 2 bases, leaving 10 bases of the junction unmatched. This CDR3 contains 17 residues.

To note about this clone: Other DNA sequences within the sample encode an identical CDR3. The V and J genes are TRBV5-4 and TRBJ2-7, with D hard to call. The CDR3 is 12 residues long. Germline V gene lookup returns CDR1 SGHNT and CDR2 YYREEE (reference sequence). V was clipped by 4 bases and J by 3 bases, with 8 bases between them. For the CDR3, the DNA is TGTGCCAGCAGCCAGAACAACTACGAGCAGTACTTC. Encoded protein: CASSQNNYEQYF.

This chain uses TRBV5-5 with TRBJ2-7; 8 bases fit TRBD1. The V gene's germline CDR1 is SGHKS and CDR2 YYEKEE (reference sequence). The length of the CDR3 is 15 residues. Unmatched junction bases numbered 7, after V lost 0 bases and J lost 5 bases. The DNA of the CDR3 is TGTGCCAGCAGCTTGGAGACAGGGGAAACGGACGAGCAGTACTTC. This gives the protein CASSLETGETDEQYF.

This sequence joins TRBV10-3 and TRBJ2-5; the D is unclear. The CDR3 is 19 residues long. With 0 bases removed from V and 0 bases from J, the gap between germline ends came to 20 bases. The germline gives CDR1 ENHRY, CDR2 SYGVKD. This CDR3 is CAISESNSAPITDQETQYF. The CDR3 coding sequence is TGTGCCATCAGTGAGTCGAATTCGGCCCCCATTACTGACCAAGAGACCCAGTACTTC.

The chain joins TRBV29-1 to TRBJ1-4; no clear D. Trimming took off 1 base at V and 10 bases at J, with 22 bases between the two ends. CDR1 and CDR2 (germline): SQVTM, ANQGSEA. The CDR3 extends over 16 amino acids. The chain's CDR3 is CSVEGRSAGPRGKLFF. The CDR3 DNA reads as TGCAGCGTTGAAGGCAGGAGCGCAGGTCCCCGCGGAAAACTGTTTTTT.

Regarding this clone: The same CDR3 can be traced to other DNA sequences in this sample. The chain couples TRBV29-1 to TRBJ1-2; the match to TRBD1 covers 9 bases. Losses at the gene ends were 6 bases for V and 6 bases for J; bases not matched to a gene: 5. CDR1 SQVTM and CDR2 ANQGSEA come from the germline V gene. This CDR3 is 12 amino acids long. The CDR3 protein is CSVRDRVDGYTF. The DNA for the CDR3 is TGCAGCGTCCGGGACAGGGTGGATGGCTACACCTTC.

The V gene is TRBV10-3, the J gene TRBJ2-1; 10 nucleotides line up with TRBD2. Germline V gives CDR1 ENHRY, CDR2 SYGVKD. CDR3 length equals 13 residues. The ends lost 9 bases at V and 4 bases at J; junction bases unmatched: 3. CDR3 in amino acids: CAIEREGYNEQFF. CDR3 nucleotides: TGTGCCATTGAGCGGGAGGGTTACAATGAGCAGTTCTTC.

The V call is TRBV7-9, the J call TRBJ1-5; 11 nucleotides agree with TRBD1. The CDR3 is made up of 14 amino acids. Trimming at V came to 5 bases and at J to 6 bases, leaving 3 bases not matched to a gene. Germline lookup yields CDR1 SEHNR and CDR2 FQNEAQ (reference sequence). CDR3 in amino acids: CASSPGTGGQPQHF. CDR3 nucleotide sequence: TGTGCCAGCAGCCCCGGGACAGGGGGTCAGCCCCAGCATTTT.

As concerns this clone: The sample holds other DNA sequences that translate to the same CDR3. The CDR3 DNA is TGTGCCAGCAGTTACTCGATAGGGGGCACTGAAGCTTTCTTT. Protein product: CASSYSIGGTEAFF. This chain uses TRBV6-5 with TRBJ1-1; perhaps TRBD1 as D (6 bases). The CDR3 spans 14 residues. Looked up from germline, CDR1 is MNHEY and CDR2 is SVGAGI. Trimming took 0 bases from V and 4 from J, leaving 9 bases between them.

The chain has TRBV7-9 and TRBJ2-7; 8 bases line up with TRBD1. The CDR3 is made up of 15 amino acids. In germline, CDR1 is SEHNR, CDR2 FQNEAQ (reference sequence). V shed 3 bases, J shed 2 bases, and the junction held 6 bases outside the gene matches. CDR3 DNA sequence: TGTGCCAGCAGCTTTGACTTCAGGGGGCCCTACGAGCAGTACTTC. Translation gives CASSFDFRGPYEQYF.

The chain employs TRBV7-9 and TRBJ2-7, with a weak D call TRBD2 (6 bases). The CDR3 sequence is 15 residues long. Germline values: CDR1 SEHNR, CDR2 FQNEAQ (reference sequence). With 4 bases removed from V and 0 bases from J, the gap between germline ends came to 13 bases. Here the CDR3 DNA reads TGTGCCAGCAGCTCAGGGAGGTACCGCTCCTACGAGCAGTACTTC. The encoded protein is CASSSGRYRSYEQYF.

This rearrangement joins TRBV7-9 to TRBJ2-5; D is unresolved. The germline V and J ends were trimmed by 6 bases and 1 base, with 15 bases remaining between them. The CDR3 consists of 15 residues. Germline CDR1 and CDR2: SEHNR and FQNEAQ (reference sequence). In DNA, the CDR3 is TGTGCCAGCAGTCAGTCCCGGGTTACCCAAGAGACCCAGTACTTC. Translating it yields CASSQSRVTQETQYF. Full variable domain (remainder filled in from reference TRBV7-9 and TRBJ2-5): DTGVSQNPRHKITKRGQNVTFRCDPISEHNRLYWYRQTLGQGPEFLTYFQNEAQLEKSRLLSDRFSAERPKGSFSTLEIQRTEQGDSAMYLCASSQSRVTQETQYFGPGTRLLVL.

The chain carries TRBV10-2 and TRBJ2-7; D ambiguous. Germline values: CDR1 WSHSY, CDR2 SAAADI. CDR3 size: 13 residues. The V end was cut by 7 bases, the J end by 1 base, with 11 bases between. The CDR3 bases are TGCGCCAGCAACGACATAATATCCTACGAGCAGTACTTC. The encoded protein is CASNDIISYEQYF.

The J gene is TRBJ1-1, the V gene TRBV7-2; 8 bases map to TRBD1. CDR3 size: 16 residues. V was clipped by 5 bases and J by 5 bases; unmatched bases: 13. Germline V gene sequence: CDR1 SGHTA, CDR2 FQGNSA. The CDR3 here is CASSPDRGPTHTEAFF. DNA of the CDR3: TGTGCCAGCAGCCCCGACAGGGGCCCCACCCATACTGAAGCTTTCTTT.

This rearrangement joins TRBV2 to TRBJ2-7; no firm D call. Trimming stripped 3 bases from V and 5 bases from J, with 11 bases between. Germline assignment: CDR1 SNHLY and CDR2 FYNNEI. The CDR3 runs to 13 residues. CDR3 sequence: CASSDLGVNEQYF. CDR3 DNA: TGTGCCAGCAGTGATTTAGGCGTAAACGAGCAGTACTTC.

The V and J genes are TRBV5-1 and TRBJ2-7, with 8 bases identical to TRBD2. V lost 0 bases, J lost 6 bases, and 8 bases stayed unmatched. CDR1 is SGHRS, CDR2 YFSETQ, per germline. The CDR3 is made up of 15 amino acids. CDR3 in amino acids: CASSLGGSGNSEQYF. As DNA, the CDR3 is TGCGCCAGCAGCTTGGGTGGTAGCGGGAATTCCGAGCAGTACTTC.

V and J are TRBV5-5 and TRBJ2-3; D is perhaps TRBD2 (5 bases). V gave up 0 bases and J gave up 6 bases, with 8 bases separating them. The CDR3 is made up of 13 amino acids. CDR1 and CDR2 from the germline V gene are SGHKS and YYEKEE (reference sequence). The chain's CDR3 is CASSLDRRDTQYF. The CDR3 DNA follows: TGTGCCAGCAGCTTGGACCGGAGGGATACGCAGTATTTT. Full variable domain (missing parts from reference TRBV5-5 and TRBJ2-3): DAGVTQSPTHLIKTRGQQVTLRCSPISGHKSVSWYQQVLGQGPQFIFQYYEKEERGRGNFPDRFSARQFPNYSSELNVNALLLGDSALYLCASSLDRRDTQYFGPGTRLTVL.

This sequence joins TRBV29-1 and TRBJ2-1; possible D gene TRBD1, 5 bases. Germline V CDR1 and CDR2: SQVTM, ANQGSEA. CDR3 length equals 16 residues. Trimming cost V 1 base and J 2 bases, with 15 bases left between them. CDR3 protein: CSVEGWTDIAYNEQFF. DNA of the CDR3: TGCAGCGTTGAAGGTTGGACGGACATAGCCTACAATGAGCAGTTCTTC.

The chain has TRBV9 and TRBJ2-2; D is perhaps TRBD2 (6 bases). The germline gives CDR1 SGDLS, CDR2 YYNGEE. V was shortened by 1 base and J by 4 bases, with 20 bases between the two germline ends. This CDR3 spans 18 amino acids. CDR3 sequence (DNA): TGTGCCAGCAGCGTATCCGGCGTCCGGGAGCGGAGCACCGGGGAGCTGTTTTTT. Protein product: CASSVSGVRERSTGELFF.

This clone was picked up one time. The chain links TRBV13 to TRBJ2-1, with D possibly TRBD2 on 7 matching bases. Trimming took off 5 bases at V and 2 bases at J, with 13 bases between the two ends. The CDR3 runs 15 residues. CDR1 PRHDT and CDR2 FYEKMQ come from the germline V gene (reference sequence). This chain's CDR3 is CASSEGGNTYNEQFF. The CDR3 DNA reads as TGTGCCAGCAGCGAGGGGGGGAACACCTACAATGAGCAGTTCTTC.

CDR3 sequence (DNA): TGTGCCAGCAGCTTGGAGGGGGAAAAGACCCAGTACTTC. It translates to CASSLEGEKTQYF. The chain has TRBV5-8 and TRBJ2-5; maybe TRBD1 (6 bases). Germline assignment: CDR1 SGHTS and CDR2 YDEGEE. The CDR3 is 13 amino acids. V was pared by 0 bases and J by 6 bases, with 9 bases between.

CDR3 in amino acids: CASSPGIGQGATYEQYF. The CDR3 coding sequence is TGTGCCAGCTCACCAGGGATCGGGCAGGGGGCGACCTACGAGCAGTACTTC. The chain employs TRBV18 and TRBJ2-7; 8 bases fit TRBD1. The CDR3 covers 17 residues. J was trimmed by 2 bases and V by 2 bases; bases with no gene match: 11. The germline gives CDR1 KGHSH, CDR2 LQKENI. The full variable domain, completed using reference TRBV18 and TRBJ2-7, is NAGVMQNPRHLVRRRGQEARLRCSPMKGHSHVYWYRQLPEEGLKFMVYLQKENIIDESGMPKERFSAEFPKEGPSILRIQQVVRGDSAAYFCASSPGIGQGATYEQYFGPGTRLTVT.

The rearrangement joins TRBV28 to TRBJ1-2; 7 nucleotides agree with TRBD1. V trimming: 5 bases; J trimming: 2 bases; junction bases outside the gene matches: 8. CDR1 is MDHEN, CDR2 SYDVKM, per germline. The CDR3 is made up of 15 amino acids. The CDR3 DNA sequence: TGTGCCAGCAGTCGTGTAGACAGGGCAAACTATGGCTACACCTTC. Translation gives CASSRVDRANYGYTF.

This chain uses TRBV7-2 with TRBJ2-1, with TRBD2 identical over 14 bases. Trimming at V came to 5 bases and at J to 2 bases, leaving 8 bases not matched to a gene. CDR3 length: 18 amino acids. Germline V gives CDR1 SGHTA, CDR2 FQGNSA. CDR3: CASSTGLAGVLPYNEQFF. The CDR3 nucleotides read TGTGCCAGCAGCACGGGACTAGCGGGAGTATTACCCTACAATGAGCAGTTCTTC.

V is TRBV7-9 and J is TRBJ2-3; the match to TRBD2 covers 8 bases. Trimming removed 3 bases from V and 2 bases from J; junction bases left unmatched: 7. In germline, CDR1 is SEHNR, CDR2 FQNEAQ (reference sequence). The CDR3 runs 16 residues. Here the CDR3 reads CASSFELAADTDTQYF. The CDR3 DNA follows: TGTGCCAGCAGCTTTGAACTAGCGGCAGACACAGATACGCAGTATTTT.

A remark on this clone: Other DNA variants within this sample encode the same CDR3. The gene calls are TRBV27 and TRBJ1-1; the D is unclear. V lost 1 base to trimming and J lost 1 base, with 4 bases between them. Germline CDR1 reads MNHEY; CDR2 reads SMNVEV (reference sequence). The CDR3 length is 13 residues. Written as DNA, the CDR3 is TGTGCCAGCAGTTTATATCGGAACACTGAAGCTTTCTTT. The encoded protein is CASSLYRNTEAFF.

As for this clone: The same CDR3 arises from other DNA sequences in this sample as well. Written as DNA, the CDR3 is TGCAGCGTTGAAGATCGGAATGGCTACACCTTC. Residues: CSVEDRNGYTF. The chain employs TRBV29-1 and TRBJ1-2; unclear D gene. The CDR3 length is 11 residues. Trimming removed 0 bases at V and 6 bases at J, with 5 bases between. In germline, CDR1 is SQVTM, CDR2 ANQGSEA.